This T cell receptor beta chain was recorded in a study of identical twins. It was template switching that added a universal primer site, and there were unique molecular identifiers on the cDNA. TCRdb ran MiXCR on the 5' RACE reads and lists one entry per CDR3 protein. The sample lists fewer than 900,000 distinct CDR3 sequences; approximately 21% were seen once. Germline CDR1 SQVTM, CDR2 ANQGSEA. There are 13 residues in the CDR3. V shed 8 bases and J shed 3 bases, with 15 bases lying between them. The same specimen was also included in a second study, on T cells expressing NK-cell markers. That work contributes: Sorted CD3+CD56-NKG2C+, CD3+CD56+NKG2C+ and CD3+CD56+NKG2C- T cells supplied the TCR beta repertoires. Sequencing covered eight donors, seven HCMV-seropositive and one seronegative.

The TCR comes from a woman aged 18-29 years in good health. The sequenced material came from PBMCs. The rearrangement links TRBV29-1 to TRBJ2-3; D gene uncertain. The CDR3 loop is CSLSWGRTDTQYF. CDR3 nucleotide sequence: TGCAGCCTCAGCTGGGGAAGGACAGATACGCAGTATTTT.